The 22 T cell receptor beta chains reported below all come from one sample, sequenced in a study of T cell responses to AZD1222 COVID-19 vaccine. The table came from immunoSEQ multiplex PCR; TCRdb's copy has only in-frame clones and leaves some out. The table lists about 180,000 clones, 88% of them singletons. The specimen comprised peripheral blood, sampled on day 0 of AZD1222 vaccination. These receptors were taken from an adult in good health.

V is TRBV11-2 and J is TRBJ1-2, with 7 positions matching TRBD1. Per the germline V gene, CDR1 is SGHAT and CDR2 is FQNNGV. The V segment lost 2 bases and the J segment 4 bases; nucleotides outside the gene matches: 1. This CDR3 has 13 residues. The CDR3 loop is CASSLPGGYGYTF. CDR3 DNA: TGTGCCAGCAGCTTACCAGGGGGCTATGGCTACACCTTC.

This clone appeared once. CDR3 DNA sequence: TGTGCCAGCAGTTTAGGGGGCCCGGGGGGGTACACCGGGGAGCTGTTTTTT. Its translation: CASSLGGPGGYTGELFF. The V and J genes are TRBV27 and TRBJ2-2, with 8 bases matching TRBD2. J was trimmed by 3 bases and V by 2 bases; bases with no gene match: 8. CDR1 and CDR2 (germline): MNHEY, SMNVEV (reference sequence). This CDR3 contains 17 residues.

This chain connects TRBV28 to TRBJ1-1; D ambiguous. The V gene's germline CDR1 is MDHEN and CDR2 SYDVKM. The V gene lost 3 bases and the J gene lost 1 base, with 6 bases spanning the gap. CDR3 length: 13 amino acids. The CDR3 protein is CASSFRTNTEAFF. As DNA, the CDR3 is TGTGCCAGCAGTTTTCGAACGAACACTGAAGCTTTCTTT.

This chain joins TRBV4-3 and TRBJ1-2; possible D gene TRBD1, 5 bases. Germline V gene sequence: CDR1 LGHNA, CDR2 YSLEER. The CDR3 is made up of 15 amino acids. Deletions cut 4 bases from V and 7 bases from J, with 19 bases between. CDR3 sequence: CASSLLGGVYSGYTF. The CDR3 region has the DNA TGCGCCAGCAGCCTCCTTGGGGGGGTCTACTCTGGCTACACCTTC.

The chain has TRBV19 and TRBJ2-7; 7 nucleotides agree with TRBD1. V trimming: 4 bases; J trimming: 3 bases; junction bases outside the gene matches: 15. CDR1 is LNHDA, CDR2 SQIVND, per germline (reference sequence). This CDR3 is built from 17 residues. CDR3 protein: CASSTGDRSAIGYEQYF. CDR3 DNA: TGTGCCAGTAGTACTGGGGACAGATCCGCTATAGGCTACGAGCAGTACTTC.

The chain is built from TRBV7-9 and TRBJ1-2; D ambiguous. The V end was cut by 1 base, the J end by 5 bases, with 8 bases between. From germline, CDR1 is SEHNR and CDR2 FQNEAQ (reference sequence). The CDR3 length is 13 residues. CDR3 nucleotides: TGTGCCAGCAGCTTAGAGTGGACTTATGGCTACACCTTC. Protein sequence: CASSLEWTYGYTF.

V and J are TRBV2 and TRBJ2-5; 15 bases fit TRBD2. The germline CDR1 and CDR2 sequences are SNHLY and FYNNEI. The CDR3 length is 17 residues. Trimming at V came to 6 bases and at J to 3 bases, leaving 8 bases not matched to a gene. This CDR3 is CASRWTSGRAWEETQYF. As DNA, the CDR3 is TGTGCCAGCAGATGGACTAGCGGGAGGGCCTGGGAAGAGACCCAGTACTTC.

The chain employs TRBV2 and TRBJ2-5, with D unresolved. The CDR3 extends over 12 amino acids. The V gene's germline CDR1 is SNHLY and CDR2 FYNNEI. The V gene lost 5 bases and the J gene lost 5 bases, with 9 bases spanning the gap. The CDR3 nucleotides read TGTGCCAGCAGTCCTGCATGGGAGACCCAGTACTTC. Its translation: CASSPAWETQYF.

The chain uses TRBV6-5 and TRBJ2-1, with 7 bases lining up with TRBD1. V shed 6 bases and J 9 bases; nucleotides not matched to a gene: 5. The CDR3 length is 12 residues. Germline V gives CDR1 MNHEY, CDR2 SVGAGI. The DNA for the CDR3 is TGTGCCAGCAGCACAGGGGCTACTGAGCAGTTCTTC. Amino acid sequence: CASSTGATEQFF.

The V call is TRBV7-6, the J call TRBJ1-2; the D is unclear. The CDR3 runs to 13 residues. The V and J ends lost 5 bases and 1 base respectively, with 8 bases between them. Germline assignment: CDR1 SGHVS and CDR2 FNYEAQ. CDR3 loop: CASSPSNNYGYTF. The CDR3 DNA follows: TGTGCCAGCAGCCCCAGTAATAACTATGGCTACACCTTC.

The chain couples TRBV5-1 to TRBJ2-3; D is ambiguous. Trimming shortened V by 7 bases and J by 1 base, and 7 bases separated the two germline ends. In germline, CDR1 is SGHRS, CDR2 YFSETQ. The CDR3 runs 12 residues. DNA for the CDR3: TGCGCCAGCCGCTACGGCACAGATACGCAGTATTTT. Translation: CASRYGTDTQYF.

This clone was recorded once. V is TRBV2 and J is TRBJ1-2, with D perhaps TRBD1 (5 bases). From germline, CDR1 is SNHLY and CDR2 FYNNEI. This CDR3 has 15 amino acids. V was shortened by 3 bases and J by 1 base, with 12 bases between the two germline ends. CDR3 in DNA: TGTGCCAGCAGTGAGCGACAGAGGAATAACTATGGCTACACCTTC. Its translation is CASSERQRNNYGYTF.

This sequence joins TRBV29-1 and TRBJ2-3; D unresolved. The CDR3 sequence is 12 residues long. V was clipped by 4 bases and J by 2 bases, with 7 bases between them. Germline assignment: CDR1 SQVTM and CDR2 ANQGSEA. CDR3 loop: CSVGANTDTQYF. The CDR3 coding sequence is TGCAGCGTTGGGGCTAACACAGATACGCAGTATTTT.

The chain is built from TRBV19 and TRBJ2-7, with a possible D match to TRBD1 (6 bases). V was shortened by 6 bases and J by 0 bases, with 15 bases between the two germline ends. Germline V gene sequence: CDR1 LNHDA, CDR2 SQIVND (reference sequence). This CDR3 region has 15 residues. DNA for the CDR3: TGTGCCAGTAGGGGCAGGGGTCTAAGCTCCTACGAGCAGTACTTC. As protein: CASRGRGLSSYEQYF.

The chain combines TRBV6-2 or TRBV6-3 with TRBJ2-3, with TRBD2 identical over 10 bases. The CDR3 has 19 residues. Germline CDR1 reads MNHEY; CDR2 reads SVGEGT. Trimming removed 5 bases from V and 1 base from J; junction bases left unmatched: 15. The CDR3 DNA reads as TGTGCCAGCAGTGCAGACCGGCTAGCGGGGGTCCTCGGCACAGATACGCAGTATTTT. Its translation is CASSADRLAGVLGTDTQYF.

The V call is TRBV7-9, the J call TRBJ2-7, with D tentatively TRBD2 (5 bases). Germline CDR1 SEHNR, CDR2 FQNEAQ (reference sequence). This CDR3 comprises 13 residues. V was cut by 5 bases and J by 3 bases, with 11 bases left in between. This CDR3 is CASSPEGGYEQYF. CDR3 coding DNA: TGTGCCAGCAGCCCGGAAGGAGGCTACGAGCAGTACTTC.

The chain recombines TRBV6-4 with TRBJ1-1, with D maybe TRBD1 (6 bases). Germline V lookup: CDR1 MRHNA, CDR2 SNTAGT. The CDR3 extends over 15 amino acids. Trimming removed 0 bases from V and 1 base from J, with 9 bases in between. As DNA, the CDR3 is TGTGCCAGCAGTGACTCGGCCAGGGGGAACACTGAAGCTTTCTTT. It yields the protein CASSDSARGNTEAFF.

The chain carries TRBV6-4 and TRBJ2-1; D remains ambiguous. Trimming removed 3 bases at V and 0 bases at J, with 9 bases between. Germline V gene data show CDR1 as MRHNA and CDR2 as SNTAGT. The CDR3 contains 15 residues. Here the CDR3 reads CASSEVESSYNEQFF. For the CDR3, the DNA is TGTGCCAGCAGTGAGGTGGAGAGCTCCTACAATGAGCAGTTCTTC.

V usage is TRBV7-9 and J usage is TRBJ1-1, with D possibly TRBD1 on 5 matching bases. The CDR3 sequence is 14 residues long. V shed 7 bases and J shed 5 bases, with 17 bases lying between them. The V gene's germline CDR1 is SEHNR and CDR2 FQNEAQ (reference sequence). The DNA of the CDR3 is TGTGCCAGCACCCCCTTGGGGCAAAGAACTGAAGCTTTCTTT. It is translated as CASTPLGQRTEAFF.

The CDR3, as DNA: TGTGCCAGCAGTTACTCCGGGACAGGGGTTGTAGAGACCCAGTACTTC. Its protein is CASSYSGTGVVETQYF. V usage is TRBV6-2 or TRBV6-3 and J usage is TRBJ2-5; TRBD1 agrees at 10 bases. This CDR3 region has 16 residues. The V gene's germline CDR1 is MNHEY and CDR2 SVGEGT. V trimming: 0 bases; J trimming: 4 bases; junction bases outside the gene matches: 5.

The chain joins TRBV3-1 (or the pseudogene TRBV3-2) to TRBJ1-1; D call uncertain. The CDR3 length is 13 residues. V lost 1 base, J lost 7 bases, and 10 bases lay in between. Germline CDR1 and CDR2: LGHDT and YNNKEL (reference sequence). The CDR3 region is CASSQARAHEAFF. The CDR3 DNA is TGTGCCAGCAGCCAAGCCCGGGCCCATGAAGCTTTCTTT.

J is TRBJ1-5 and V is TRBV24-1; possible D gene TRBD1, 5 bases. With 12 bases removed from V and 4 bases from J, the gap between germline ends came to 15 bases. This CDR3 spans 13 amino acids. CDR1 and CDR2 (germline): KGHDR, SFDVKD. This chain's CDR3 is CAPVGGENQPQHF. The CDR3 nucleotides are TGTGCCCCGGTGGGGGGTGAGAATCAGCCCCAGCATTTT.